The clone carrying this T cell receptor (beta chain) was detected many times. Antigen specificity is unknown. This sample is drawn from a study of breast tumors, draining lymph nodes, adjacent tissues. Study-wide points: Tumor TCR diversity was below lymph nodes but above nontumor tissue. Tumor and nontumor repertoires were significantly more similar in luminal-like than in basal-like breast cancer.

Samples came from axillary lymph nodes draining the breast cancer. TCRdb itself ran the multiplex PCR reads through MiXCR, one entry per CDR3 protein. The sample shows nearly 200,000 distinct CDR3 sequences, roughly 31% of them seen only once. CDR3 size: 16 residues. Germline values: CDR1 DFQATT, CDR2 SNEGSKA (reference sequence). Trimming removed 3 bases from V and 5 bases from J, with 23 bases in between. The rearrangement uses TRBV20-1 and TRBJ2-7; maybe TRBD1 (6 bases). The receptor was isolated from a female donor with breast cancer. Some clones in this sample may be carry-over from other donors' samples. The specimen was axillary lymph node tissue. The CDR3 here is CSASPPFTDSSHEQYF. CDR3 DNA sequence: TGCAGTGCTAGTCCTCCTTTTACGGACAGTTCGCACGAGCAGTACTTC.